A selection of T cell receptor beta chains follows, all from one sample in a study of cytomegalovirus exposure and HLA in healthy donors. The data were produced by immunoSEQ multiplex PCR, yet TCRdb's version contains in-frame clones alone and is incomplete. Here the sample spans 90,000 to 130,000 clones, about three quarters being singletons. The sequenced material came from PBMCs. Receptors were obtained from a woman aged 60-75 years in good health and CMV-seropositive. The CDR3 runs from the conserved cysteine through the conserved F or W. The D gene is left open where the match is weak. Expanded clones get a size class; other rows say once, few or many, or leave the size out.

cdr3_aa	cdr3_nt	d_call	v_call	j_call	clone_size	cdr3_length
CSGTGGEVTDTQYF	TGCAGCGGAACAGGGGGAGAAGTGACAGATACGCAGTATTTT	TRBD1	TRBV29-1	TRBJ2-3	.	14
CGVRASYNEQFF	TGTGGAGTGAGGGCCTCTTACAATGAGCAGTTCTTC	.	TRBV6-5	TRBJ2-1	.	12
CASSLGQGGYEQYF	TGCGCCAGCAGCTTGGGACAGGGGGGCTACGAGCAGTACTTC	TRBD1	TRBV5-1	TRBJ2-7	.	14
CASSEPRVSNQPQHF	TGTGCCAGCAGTGAACCCAGGGTGAGCAATCAGCCCCAGCATTTT	.	TRBV6-1	TRBJ1-5	few	15
CASGPFTEAFF	TGTGCCAGCGGCCCATTCACTGAAGCTTTCTTT	.	TRBV2	TRBJ1-1	.	11
CASSYRGRENADTQYF	TGTGCCAGCAGTTACCGAGGGCGGGAGAATGCAGATACGCAGTATTTT	TRBD2	TRBV6-5	TRBJ2-3	.	16
CASSVMQGVAETQYF	TGTGCCAGCAGCGTAATGCAGGGGGTTGCGGAGACCCAGTACTTC	TRBD1	TRBV9	TRBJ2-5	.	15
CASSEALAGGPDSEQYF	TGTGCCAGCAGTGAGGCTCTAGCGGGAGGGCCCGATAGCGAGCAGTACTTC	TRBD2	TRBV6-4	TRBJ2-7	.	17
CASSFPTTDEKLFF	TGTGCCAGCAGTTTCCCTACGACAGATGAAAAACTGTTTTTT	.	TRBV28	TRBJ1-4	.	14
CASSHLPFSGTSYNEQFF	TGCGCCAGCAGCCATCTCCCGTTTAGCGGGACCTCCTACAATGAGCAGTTCTTC	TRBD2	TRBV4-1	TRBJ2-1	.	18
CASSSSIYRAGLNEQFF	TGTGCCAGCAGCTCCTCCATCTACAGGGCGGGTTTAAATGAGCAGTTCTTC	.	TRBV5-4	TRBJ2-1	.	17
CASTPSVTGELFF	TGTGCCAGCACCCCTAGCGTAACCGGGGAGCTGTTTTTT	.	TRBV2	TRBJ2-2	.	13
CASSLLNSGANVLTF	TGTGCCAGCAGTTTATTAAACTCTGGGGCCAACGTCCTGACTTTC	.	TRBV27	TRBJ2-6	.	15
CASSLQHPLDPQHF	TGTGCCAGCAGCTTACAACACCCGCTCGATCCCCAGCATTTT	.	TRBV7-9	TRBJ1-5	.	14
CASSPWTGYNEQFF	TGTGCCAGCAGTCCCTGGACAGGATACAATGAGCAGTTCTTC	TRBD1	TRBV6-6	TRBJ2-1	.	14
CASSQDPGNTIYF	TGTGCCAGCAGCCAAGATCCGGGAAACACCATATATTTT	.	TRBV4-2	TRBJ1-3	.	13
CASSLSAGLVYEQYF	TGTGCCAGCAGCTTATCAGCGGGCCTAGTGTACGAGCAGTACTTC	.	TRBV7-2	TRBJ2-7	.	15
CASSPGTGPAGGNTIYF	TGTGCCAGCAGCCCCGGGACAGGGCCCGCAGGAGGAAACACCATATATTTT	TRBD1	TRBV5-4	TRBJ1-3	.	17
CASSLREGTDTQYF	TGTGCCAGCAGCTTGCGTGAGGGCACAGATACGCAGTATTTT	.	TRBV11-3	TRBJ2-3	.	14
CASSRQGKETQYF	TGTGCCAGCAGTAGACAGGGAAAAGAGACCCAGTACTTC	TRBD1	TRBV6-5	TRBJ2-5	.	13
CASSLDGGFGNTIYF	TGCGCCAGCAGCTTAGACGGGGGATTCGGAAACACCATATATTTT	.	TRBV5-1	TRBJ1-3	.	15
CASSSGTSGIGQFF	TGTGCCAGCAGCTCCGGGACTAGCGGGATTGGGCAGTTCTTC	TRBD2	TRBV5-6	TRBJ2-1	.	14
CASSDLQGGETQYF	TGTGCCAGCAGTGATTTGCAGGGAGGAGAGACCCAGTACTTC	.	TRBV6-1	TRBJ2-5	.	14
CASSYSRREGLHEQYF	TGTGCCAGCAGTTACTCGAGGCGGGAGGGCCTCCACGAGCAGTACTTC	TRBD2	TRBV6-5	TRBJ2-7	.	16
CASSPPSSGNGEQFF	TGTGCCAGCTCACCACCGTCTAGCGGGAATGGTGAGCAGTTCTTC	TRBD2	TRBV18	TRBJ2-1	.	15
CASSALAGGRTDTQYF	TGCGCCAGCAGTGCGTTAGCGGGAGGTCGAACAGATACGCAGTATTTT	TRBD2	TRBV10-2	TRBJ2-3	.	16
CASSLAPSGRPLNYYEQYF	TGTGCCAGCAGCTTGGCCCCAAGCGGGAGGCCCCTAAACTACTACGAGCAGTACTTC	TRBD2	TRBV5-5	TRBJ2-7	.	19
CASSGVGGEHTF	TGTGCCAGCAGTGGGGTGGGGGGGGAGCACACCTTC	.	TRBV6-6	TRBJ1-2	.	12
CASSTVASRGSFF	TGTGCCAGCAGTACGGTCGCAAGTCGGGGGTCGTTCTTC	.	TRBV28	TRBJ2-1	.	13
CASSTPPGTGGNEQYF	TGTGCCAGCAGCACACCCCCCGGGACAGGGGGCAACGAGCAGTACTTC	TRBD1	TRBV5-4	TRBJ2-7	.	16
CASSATVPATEAFF	TGTGCCAGCAGCGCCACAGTGCCAGCCACTGAAGCTTTCTTT	.	TRBV5-5	TRBJ1-1	.	14
CASSPLGTGVSYEQYF	TGCGCCAGCAGCCCATTGGGGACAGGGGTTTCCTACGAGCAGTACTTC	TRBD1	TRBV4-1	TRBJ2-7	once	16
CASSPGLAGNHEQYF	TGTGCCAGCAGCCCGGGACTAGCGGGAAACCACGAGCAGTACTTC	TRBD2	TRBV7-6	TRBJ2-7	.	15
CASSQGQNNEQFF	TGTGCCAGCTCACAAGGACAAAACAATGAGCAGTTCTTC	.	TRBV18	TRBJ2-1	.	13
CASSVEGLQVYSNQPQHF	TGTGCCAGCAGCGTAGAGGGACTCCAGGTATATAGCAATCAGCCCCAGCATTTT	.	TRBV9	TRBJ1-5	.	18
CASSQFGGSRGPRGYTF	TGCGCCAGCAGCCAATTTGGCGGGTCCAGGGGGCCGAGGGGCTACACCTTC	TRBD1	TRBV4-1	TRBJ1-2	.	17
CASSKGSRDRGQNTEAFF	TGTGCCAGCAGCAAAGGGTCCCGGGACAGGGGGCAGAACACTGAAGCTTTCTTT	.	TRBV21-1	TRBJ1-1	.	18
CASGTGLGQPQHF	TGTGCCAGCGGGACAGGTCTTGGTCAGCCCCAGCATTTT	TRBD1	TRBV6-6	TRBJ1-5	.	13
CASSLGQGVYEQYF	TGTGCCAGCAGCTTAGGACAGGGGGTCTACGAGCAGTACTTC	TRBD1	TRBV5-4	TRBJ2-7	.	14